The TCR beta chain under discussion was sequenced for a study of blood T cell repertoires in COVID-19. Study-level background: Acute-phase and convalescent COVID-19 samples originated in the United States, Italy and Spain.

Under the authors' procedure: Amplification of reference gene primers was used by the study to estimate nucleated cell counts. Profiling relied on immunoSEQ multiplex PCR, and the TCRdb table lists in-frame clones only, not all of them. V and J calls and clone size are given by that table; D and trimming were obtained from the DNA. The sample carries about 240,000 clones, approximately 86% recorded once. The CDR3 length is 16 residues. Germline V CDR1 and CDR2: GTSNPN, SVGIG (reference sequence). V gave up 1 base and J gave up 3 bases; unmatched junction bases: 5. The sequenced sample was peripheral blood. This clonotype was sampled from a man aged 60-69 years who had recovered from COVID-19. The chain joins TRBV30 to TRBJ2-3; 12 bases fit TRBD2. The CDR3 coding sequence is TGTGCCTGGAGTGGCCTGACTAGCGGGGGTACAGATACGCAGTATTTT. Translation: CAWSGLTSGGTDTQYF.